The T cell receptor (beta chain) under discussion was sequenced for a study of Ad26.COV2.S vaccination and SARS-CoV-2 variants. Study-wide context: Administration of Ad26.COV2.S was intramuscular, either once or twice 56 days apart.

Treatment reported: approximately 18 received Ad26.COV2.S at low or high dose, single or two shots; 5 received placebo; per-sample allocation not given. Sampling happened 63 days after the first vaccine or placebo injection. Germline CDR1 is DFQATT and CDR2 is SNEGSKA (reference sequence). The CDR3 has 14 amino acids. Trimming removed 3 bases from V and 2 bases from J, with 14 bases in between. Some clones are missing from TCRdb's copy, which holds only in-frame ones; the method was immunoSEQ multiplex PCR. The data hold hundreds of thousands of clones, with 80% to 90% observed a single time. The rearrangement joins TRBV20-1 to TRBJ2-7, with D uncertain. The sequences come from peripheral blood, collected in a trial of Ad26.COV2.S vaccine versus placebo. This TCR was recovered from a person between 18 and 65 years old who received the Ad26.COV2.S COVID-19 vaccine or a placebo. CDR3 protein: CSASTSPETYEQYF. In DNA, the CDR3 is TGCAGTGCTAGTACCAGCCCTGAAACCTACGAGCAGTACTTC.